This T cell receptor beta chain was obtained from a study of T cells in Graves' hyperthyroidism and ophthalmopathy. Study-wide context: Peripheral blood was taken when the disease was first diagnosed, before any treatment began.

RNA transcripts gave rise to amplified TCR beta CDR3 regions. During a first-round RT-PCR of the TCR CDR3, the HTBI primer set was used. MiXCR was run by TCRdb on the multiplex PCR reads, yielding one entry per CDR3 protein. This sample yields hundreds of thousands of distinct CDR3 sequences, of which about 14% are seen a single time; about 4.5% belongs to the top ten. This clonotype was seen repeatedly, ten times or more. The germline V gene has CDR1 SQVTM and CDR2 ANQGSEA. The CDR3 is 14 residues long. V lost 2 bases and J lost 3; bases outside the gene matches: 6. PBMCs were collected from a 10 ml volume of fresh peripheral blood.

The gene calls are TRBV29-1 and TRBJ2-7; 8 bases are shared with TRBD2. Sequenced input: blood. This TCR was sampled from a middle-aged woman with Graves' ophthalmopathy. The CDR3 sequence is CSVEKEAGDYEQYF. The CDR3 bases are TGCAGCGTTGAAAAGGAAGCGGGAGACTACGAGCAGTACTTC.